The 6 T cell receptor beta chains reported below all come from one sample, sequenced in a study of T-cell memory formation after mild COVID-19. MiXCR, run by TCRdb on the 5' RACE reads, gives a single entry per CDR3 protein. The sample lists around 210,000 distinct CDR3 sequences; around 8.8% were seen once. The sample taken for sequencing was PBMCs or a T cell subset sorted from them (not recorded which). The receptors stem from a man between 18 and 35 years old who had mild COVID-19 (a few samples of this study predate the infection). Cell type and time point are not known.

Comment on this clonotype: A read error is possible here, since a much larger clone lies one base away. This chain uses TRBV7-3 with TRBJ2-3; no clear D. The germline V and J ends were trimmed by 8 bases and 1 base, with 7 bases remaining between them. The V gene's germline CDR1 is SGHTA and CDR2 FQGTGA. CDR3 length: 12 residues. CDR3 coding DNA: TGTGCCAGCGGTCATGGCACAGATACGCAGTATTTT. Its translation: CASGHGTDTQYF.

The rearrangement joins TRBV5-1 to TRBJ2-1; no clear D gene. The length of the CDR3 is 16 residues. Trimming stripped 0 bases from V and 0 bases from J, with 10 bases between. Germline V lookup: CDR1 SGHRS, CDR2 YFSETQ. The chain's CDR3 is CASSLGASSSYNEQFF. The CDR3 DNA reads TGCGCCAGCAGCTTGGGTGCCAGTAGCTCCTACAATGAGCAGTTCTTC.

This sequence joins TRBV6-1 and TRBJ2-3; 7 nucleotides match TRBD1. Trimming removed 6 bases from V and 7 bases from J; junction bases left unmatched: 7. The germline CDR1 and CDR2 sequences are MNHNS and SASEGT. This CDR3 spans 13 amino acids. The CDR3 nucleotides read TGTGCCAGCAGAACCCCAGGGGGAAATACGCAGTATTTT. It yields the protein CASRTPGGNTQYF.

This clonotype was detected only a few times. The CDR3 loop is CASSLVVRSSPLHF. CDR3 nucleotides: TGTGCCAGCAGCTTAGTGGTGCGTAGTTCACCCCTCCACTTT. This chain connects TRBV7-6 to TRBJ1-6; D is ambiguous. The CDR3 runs 14 residues. CDR1 is SGHVS and CDR2 is FNYEAQ in the germline V gene. The V and J ends lost 1 base and 9 bases respectively, with 10 bases between them.

V and J are TRBV2 and TRBJ2-5; D ambiguous. Germline-derived CDR1 and CDR2 are SNHLY and FYNNEI. CDR3 size: 12 residues. V lost 7 bases, J lost 1 base, and 7 bases lay in between. CDR3 nucleotides: TGTGCCAGCACCCAGGCCCAAGAGACCCAGTACTTC. It specifies CASTQAQETQYF.

The chain couples TRBV7-7 to TRBJ2-2; 7 bases agree with TRBD1. V gave up 6 bases and J gave up 2 bases; unmatched junction bases: 3. Per germline, CDR1 SSHAT and CDR2 FNYEAQ (reference sequence). The length of the CDR3 is 14 residues. The CDR3 bases are TGTGCCAGCAGGAGGGACAGCAACACCGGGGAGCTGTTTTTT. This sequence encodes CASRRDSNTGELFF.